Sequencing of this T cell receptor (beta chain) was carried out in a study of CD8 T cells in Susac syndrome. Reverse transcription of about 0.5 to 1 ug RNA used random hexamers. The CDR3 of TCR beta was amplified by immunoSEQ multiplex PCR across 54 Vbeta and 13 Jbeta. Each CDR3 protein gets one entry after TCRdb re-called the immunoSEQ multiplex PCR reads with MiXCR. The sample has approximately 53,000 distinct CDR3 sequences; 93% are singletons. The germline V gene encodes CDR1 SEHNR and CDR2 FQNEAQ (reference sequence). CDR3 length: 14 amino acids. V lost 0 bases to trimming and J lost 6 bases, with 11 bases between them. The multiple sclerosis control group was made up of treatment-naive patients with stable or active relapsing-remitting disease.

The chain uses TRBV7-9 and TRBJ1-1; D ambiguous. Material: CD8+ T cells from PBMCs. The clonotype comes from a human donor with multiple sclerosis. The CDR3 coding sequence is TGTGCCAGCAGCTTAGCGAGAAGCCTCCCTGAAGCTTTCTTT. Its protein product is CASSLARSLPEAFF.